The present entry profiles one TCR beta chain with its context. Its specificity is not known. The data were taken from a study of T cells in Graves' hyperthyroidism and ophthalmopathy. The V and J ends lost 7 bases and 2 bases respectively, with 15 bases between them. The CDR3 consists of 14 residues. The germline V gene has CDR1 MDHEN and CDR2 SYDVKM. What was amplified from RNA transcripts were TCR beta CDR3 regions. First-round RT-PCR with HTBI primers amplified the TCR CDR3 region. One entry per CDR3 protein results from TCRdb running MiXCR on the multiplex PCR reads. The data contain 650,000 to 850,000 distinct CDR3 sequences, over 15% of them singletons. The study's findings and limits: Blood also showed most of the thyroid clonotypes that were expanded above 0.001. A 13 V-J model separated ophthalmopathy from stable hyperthyroidism. The model anticipated ophthalmopathy a median approximately 6.5 months pre-onset.

Exclusion of a patient resulted from uncontrolled infection, other autoimmune disease, pregnancy or lactation. The source is a woman aged 45-65 years with Graves' hyperthyroidism that later progressed to Graves' ophthalmopathy. Sequencing used blood. The chain uses TRBV28 and TRBJ2-7; a weak D match, TRBD2 (6 bases). CDR3 sequence: CASTGTQAAYEQYF. CDR3 coding DNA: TGTGCCAGCACCGGGACTCAAGCTGCCTACGAGCAGTACTTC.